These T cell receptor beta chains were read from a single sample in a study of OX40 agonist ivuxolimab in advanced cancers. The repertoire was sequenced with immunoSEQ multiplex PCR; TCRdb's copy has only in-frame clones and lacks some. The table lists about 100,000 clones, approximately 84% of them singletons. Sequencing used CD4+ or CD8+ T cells sorted from blood, obtained in a trial of the OX40 agonist ivuxolimab. These receptors all stem from an adult with an advanced solid tumor such as melanoma, head and neck, liver or kidney cancer. The CDR3 runs from the conserved cysteine through the conserved F or W. Each record gives: V gene, J gene, CDR3 protein.

v_call: TRBV5-1
j_call: TRBJ2-3
cdr3_aa: CASSLAASGATDTQYF

v_call: TRBV7-3
j_call: TRBJ1-2
cdr3_aa: CASSGDRAYGYTF

v_call: TRBV10-3
j_call: TRBJ1-4
cdr3_aa: CAISDRGTTNEKLFF

v_call: TRBV6-1
j_call: TRBJ2-2
cdr3_aa: CASSARINTPTGELFF

v_call: TRBV5-1
j_call: TRBJ2-3
cdr3_aa: CASSLTGTSGSPGGTQYF

v_call: TRBV29-1
j_call: TRBJ2-5
cdr3_aa: CSVRGLAGVEETQYF

v_call: TRBV9
j_call: TRBJ1-3
cdr3_aa: CASSVGGGSSGNTIYF

v_call: TRBV6-5
j_call: TRBJ2-1
cdr3_aa: CASSYPTTGEQFF

v_call: TRBV5-6
j_call: TRBJ2-1
cdr3_aa: CASTSGGLAEVMGQFF

v_call: TRBV19
j_call: TRBJ2-1
cdr3_aa: CASSIEGAYTNEQFF

v_call: TRBV6-6
j_call: TRBJ1-1
cdr3_aa: CASSYSMSSEAFF

v_call: TRBV7-2
j_call: TRBJ1-2
cdr3_aa: CASRVGAGPNYGYTF

v_call: TRBV7-2
j_call: TRBJ1-2
cdr3_aa: CASSLGGALGYTF

v_call: TRBV4-1
j_call: TRBJ2-3
cdr3_aa: CASSQDPRKDTQYF

v_call: TRBV6-5
j_call: TRBJ2-1
cdr3_aa: CASLTPAGNEQFF

v_call: TRBV18
j_call: TRBJ1-2
cdr3_aa: CASSLGTGNYGYTF

v_call: TRBV19
j_call: TRBJ1-6
cdr3_aa: CASSGGGSSNSPLHF

v_call: TRBV5-1
j_call: TRBJ2-7
cdr3_aa: CASSHRDDSYEQYF

v_call: TRBV7-9
j_call: TRBJ2-3
cdr3_aa: CASSKGLAGDTQYF

v_call: TRBV27
j_call: TRBJ2-2
cdr3_aa: CASTGQGNTGELFF

v_call: TRBV9
j_call: TRBJ1-6
cdr3_aa: CASSVEDRVNSPLHF

v_call: TRBV5-1
j_call: TRBJ2-3
cdr3_aa: CASSLMTGLTDTQYF

v_call: TRBV13
j_call: TRBJ2-3
cdr3_aa: CASSPKAGGDTDTQYF

v_call: TRBV5-8
j_call: TRBJ1-5
cdr3_aa: CASSFQGNQPQHF

v_call: TRBV7-9
j_call: TRBJ2-1
cdr3_aa: CASSLATPWDEQFF

v_call: TRBV5-1
j_call: TRBJ1-2
cdr3_aa: CASKIMDRGLGYTF

v_call: TRBV2
j_call: TRBJ1-1
cdr3_aa: CASSWGDTEAFF

v_call: TRBV4-1
j_call: TRBJ2-1
cdr3_aa: CASTPFQESGEAYNEQFF

v_call: TRBV11-3
j_call: TRBJ2-7
cdr3_aa: CASSPSGGMAHEQYF

v_call: TRBV6-5
j_call: TRBJ2-7
cdr3_aa: CASSPRPGLYEQYF

v_call: TRBV10-3
j_call: TRBJ2-3
cdr3_aa: CAISGEAGERTDTQYF

v_call: TRBV27
j_call: TRBJ2-2
cdr3_aa: CASSPLTAAANTGELFF

v_call: TRBV6-6
j_call: TRBJ1-2
cdr3_aa: CASSYSERARGYGYTF

v_call: TRBV19
j_call: TRBJ2-2
cdr3_aa: CASSIDRQNTGELFF

v_call: TRBV7-8
j_call: TRBJ2-7
cdr3_aa: CASRPDRGREQYF

v_call: TRBV5-1
j_call: TRBJ2-3
cdr3_aa: CASRPGTTSTDTQYF

v_call: TRBV4-3
j_call: TRBJ2-7
cdr3_aa: CASSQDTGGDYEQYF

v_call: TRBV5-8
j_call: TRBJ2-5
cdr3_aa: CASSPNRGQGPETQYF

v_call: TRBV30
j_call: TRBJ1-1
cdr3_aa: CAWTRTAMNTEAFF

v_call: TRBV11-3
j_call: TRBJ2-1
cdr3_aa: CASSSGGLAGGYNEQFF

v_call: TRBV27
j_call: TRBJ2-7
cdr3_aa: CASSFGGTYEQYF